One and the same sample provided the 21 T cell receptor beta chains below, sequenced in a study of blood T cells in healthy people across ages. It was with a sample-barcoded 5' primer and a J-beta primer mix that a second PCR of roughly 7 to 12 cycles was run. Each CDR3 protein gets one entry after TCRdb re-called the 5' RACE reads with MiXCR. The sample holds 870,000 or so distinct CDR3 sequences, about 30% seen once. The sequencing sample was made of blood. These receptors were collected from a woman older than 75 in good health.

This clonotype was detected ten times or more. The chain uses TRBV3-1 and TRBJ1-6; D is possibly TRBD1 (6 bases). The germline V gene encodes CDR1 LGHDT and CDR2 YNNKEL (reference sequence). With 3 bases removed from V and 4 bases from J, the gap between germline ends came to 10 bases. The CDR3 spans 15 residues. The CDR3 loop is CASSQDSLYNSPLHF. The CDR3 DNA reads TGTGCCAGCAGCCAGGACAGCCTTTATAATTCACCCCTCCACTTT.

On this clonotype itself: One base away lies a much larger clone, so this may be a sequencing read error. This chain uses TRBV27 with TRBJ2-3; D tentatively reads TRBD1 or TRBD2 (6 bases each). CDR1 is MNHEY, CDR2 SMNVEV, per germline (reference sequence). This CDR3 comprises 16 residues. In DNA form, the CDR3 reads TGTGTCAGCAGTCCCTGGACAGCTAGCGTGGCAGATACGCAGTATTTT. The encoded protein is CVSSPWTASVADTQYF.

With regard to this clonotype: This may arise from a read error, as a much more abundant clone is one base away. The chain combines TRBV6-2 or TRBV6-3 with TRBJ2-7; 7 bases are shared with TRBD1. This CDR3 spans 15 amino acids. V was pared by 2 bases and J by 9 bases, with 13 bases of the junction left unmatched. The germline V gene has CDR1 MNHEY and CDR2 SVGEGT. CDR3 in DNA: TGTGCCAGCAGTTACCGGACAGGCGCTCCCTTGGGGCAGTACTTC. Residues: CASSYRTGAPLGQYF.

This clonotype was recorded at least ten times. The gene calls are TRBV2 and TRBJ2-5; D not resolved. Trimming removed 7 bases at V and 3 bases at J, with 9 bases between. CDR3 length: 12 amino acids. The germline V gene encodes CDR1 SNHLY and CDR2 FYNNEI. CDR3 nucleotide sequence: TGTGCCAGCACTCCACGAAAAGAGACCCAGTACTTC. The encoded protein is CASTPRKETQYF.

This clonotype was counted many times. J is TRBJ2-5 and V is TRBV6-2 or TRBV6-3; D is undetermined. The germline gives CDR1 MNHEY, CDR2 SVGEGT. The V end was cut by 0 bases, the J end by 5 bases, with 7 bases between. The length of the CDR3 is 13 residues. CDR3 sequence (DNA): TGTGCCAGCAGTTACTCGGCGTATGAGACCCAGTACTTC. It codes for CASSYSAYETQYF.

Regarding this clonotype: A read error may be the cause here, since a much bigger clone is one base away. The chain carries TRBV28 and TRBJ2-3, with D possibly TRBD2 on 5 matching bases. CDR3 length: 13 amino acids. From germline, CDR1 is MDHEN and CDR2 SYDVKM. The CDR3 is CASVGVFADTQDF. The CDR3 coding sequence is TGTGCCAGCGTCGGGGTTTTTGCGGATACGCAGGATTTT.

Comments on this clonotype: Mismatch with germline at one junction end may stem from a read error. This chain joins TRBV7-6 and TRBJ2-5; 9 bases map to TRBD1. CDR1 and CDR2 (germline): SGHVS, FNYEAQ. CDR3 length equals 15 residues. In nucleotides, the CDR3 is TGTGCCAACAGCTCCCAACAGGGGGCCCAAGAGACCCAGTACTTC. Translated: CANSSQQGAQETQYF. The entire variable domain, with the rest obtained from reference TRBV7-6 and TRBJ2-5, is as follows: GAGVSQSPRYKVTKRGQDVALRCDPISGHVSLYWYRQALGQGPEFLTYFNYEAQQDKSGLPNDRFSAERPEGSISTLTIQRTEQRDSAMYRCANSSQQGAQETQYFGPGTRLLVL.

About this clonotype: A clone one base away is much larger, so this may be a read error. This sequence joins TRBV5-1 and TRBJ2-3, with 14 bases identical to TRBD2. CDR1 SGHRS and CDR2 YFSETQ come from the germline V gene. J gave up 6 bases and V 7 bases, and 13 bases lay outside the gene matches. The CDR3 length is 17 residues. CDR3 amino acids: CASGLGLAGAPLDTQYF. The CDR3 nucleotides read TGCGCCAGCGGCCTGGGACTAGCGGGGGCCCCCCTGGATACGCAGTATTTT.

This clonotype was seen only a few times. The rearrangement uses TRBV2 and TRBJ2-1, with D perhaps TRBD1 (6 bases). Per the germline V gene, CDR1 is SNHLY and CDR2 is FYNNEI. V shed 7 bases and J shed 9 bases, with 16 bases lying between them. The CDR3 consists of 13 residues. CDR3 sequence reads: CASNPQGKGEQFF. CDR3 in DNA: TGTGCCAGCAACCCCCAGGGGAAGGGTGAGCAGTTCTTC.

A few counts support this clonotype. The chain carries TRBV7-9 and TRBJ2-5; TRBD2 might be the D (5 bases). CDR3 size: 14 residues. The V gene's germline CDR1 is SEHNR and CDR2 FQNEAQ (reference sequence). The ends were cut back, 2 bases at V and 5 bases at J, with 12 bases in the middle. CDR3 region: CASSLTGFRETQYF. Written as DNA, the CDR3 is TGTGCCAGCAGCTTAACGGGGTTTCGGGAGACCCAGTACTTC. The complete variable domain, with remaining parts taken from reference TRBV7-9 and TRBJ2-5, reads DTGVSQNPRHKITKRGQNVTFRCDPISEHNRLYWYRQTLGQGPEFLTYFQNEAQLEKSRLLSDRFSAERPKGSFSTLEIQRTEQGDSAMYLCASSLTGFRETQYFGPGTRLLVL.

This chain joins TRBV20-1 and TRBJ2-1; D tentatively reads TRBD1 or TRBD2 (6 bases each). The J call may be faulty, since TRBJ2-7 better matches the DNA end. This CDR3 region has 13 residues. The germline CDR1 and CDR2 sequences are DFQATT and SNEGSKA (reference sequence). The CDR3 protein is CSQVGGSYNEQYF. As DNA, the CDR3 is TGCTCCCAAGTCGGGGGCTCCTACAATGAGCAGTACTTC.

There are many counts of this clonotype. The gene calls are TRBV27 and TRBJ2-2; possibly TRBD1 for D (5 bases). V was cut by 0 bases and J by 4 bases, with 12 bases left in between. The CDR3 totals 16 residues. The germline CDR1 and CDR2 sequences are MNHEY and SMNVEV (reference sequence). CDR3: CASSLSGRASTGELFF. The CDR3 bases are TGTGCCAGCAGTTTATCGGGCAGGGCCAGCACCGGGGAGCTGTTTTTT.

The DNA for the CDR3 is TGTGCCAGCAGCTTGGCCGCCAGGGTGGGGGCCGGGGAGCTGTTTTTT. Translated, it gives CASSLAARVGAGELFF. The chain recombines TRBV5-5 with TRBJ2-2; D might be TRBD1 or TRBD2, each matching 5 bases. The CDR3 runs to 16 residues. Trimming removed 0 bases at V and 6 bases at J, with 15 bases between. Per germline, CDR1 SGHKS and CDR2 YYEKEE (reference sequence).

This clonotype has a count of ten or more. V usage is TRBV6-2 or TRBV6-3 and J usage is TRBJ2-1, with a weak D call TRBD1 (6 bases). This CDR3 comprises 13 residues. In germline, CDR1 is MNHEY, CDR2 SVGEGT. Trimming stripped 10 bases from V and 10 bases from J, with 20 bases between. Written as DNA, the CDR3 is TGTGCCACAGGGGTGTATTCACTCGAGGAGCAGTTCTTC. Its translation: CATGVYSLEEQFF.

A word on this clonotype: A much more abundant neighbour one base away suggests this may be a read error. The CDR3 region is CNASGEQFF. CDR3 nucleotides: TGCAATGCTAGTGGGGAGCAGTTCTTC. The V and J genes are TRBV20-1 and TRBJ2-1; D call uncertain. This CDR3 is built from 9 residues. Per germline, CDR1 DFQATT and CDR2 SNEGSKA (reference sequence).

About this clonotype: One base away lies a much larger clone, so this may be a sequencing read error. The rearrangement links TRBV7-9 to TRBJ2-4; D is undetermined. Near its end, the DNA agrees better with TRBJ2-7, so the J call may be wrong. CDR1 and CDR2 (germline): SEHNR, FQNEAQ (reference sequence). The CDR3 length is 13 residues. The CDR3: CSSSFQTTYEQYF. The DNA for the CDR3 is TGTTCCAGCAGCTTCCAAACGACCTACGAGCAGTACTTC.

The chain employs TRBV20-1 and TRBJ1-1, with D possibly matching TRBD1 (6 bases). CDR1 is DFQATT and CDR2 is SNEGSKA in the germline V gene (reference sequence). V was shortened by 6 bases and J by 3 bases, with 17 bases between the two germline ends. This CDR3 region has 14 residues. CDR3 nucleotides: TGCAGTGCCGCTTCAGGGGCCCTAGACACTGAAGCTTTCTTT. Amino acid sequence: CSAASGALDTEAFF.

There are many counts of this clonotype. V is TRBV5-5 and J is TRBJ2-3; weak D call: TRBD2 (5 bases). The CDR3 totals 12 residues. In germline, CDR1 is SGHKS, CDR2 YYEKEE (reference sequence). Between the trimmed V and J ends, which lost 3 bases and 4 bases, there was a span of 6 bases. The CDR3 DNA reads TGTGCCAGCAGCTGGACTGCAGATACGCAGTATTTT. As protein: CASSWTADTQYF.

About this clonotype itself: One end of the junction does not line up with germline, which may come from a read error. The chain employs TRBV12-3 or TRBV12-4 and TRBJ2-1; D is undetermined. CDR3 length: 12 amino acids. CDR3 bases: TGTGCCAGCAGCGCGATATCAAATGAGCAGTTTTTC. The encoded protein is CASSAISNEQFF.

The CDR3 loop reads CASSPRQGAYSPLHF. Here the CDR3 DNA reads TGTGCCAGCAGCCCCAGACAGGGGGCATACTCACCCCTCCACTTT. The chain combines TRBV12-3 or TRBV12-4 with TRBJ1-6, with TRBD1 matching over 10 bases. Trimming removed 6 bases from V and 10 bases from J; junction bases left unmatched: 9. The CDR3 is 15 residues long.

This clonotype came up many times. The chain is built from TRBV7-2 and TRBJ2-1, with D perhaps given as TRBD1 or TRBD2 (6 bases each). Germline CDR1 is SGHTA and CDR2 is FQGNSA. The CDR3 has 16 amino acids. V lost 0 bases to trimming and J lost 6 bases, with 15 bases between them. The CDR3 DNA sequence: TGTGCCAGCAGCTTAGCGCCGGGGGCCGGGGGCAATGAGCAGTTCTTC. This translates into CASSLAPGAGGNEQFF.